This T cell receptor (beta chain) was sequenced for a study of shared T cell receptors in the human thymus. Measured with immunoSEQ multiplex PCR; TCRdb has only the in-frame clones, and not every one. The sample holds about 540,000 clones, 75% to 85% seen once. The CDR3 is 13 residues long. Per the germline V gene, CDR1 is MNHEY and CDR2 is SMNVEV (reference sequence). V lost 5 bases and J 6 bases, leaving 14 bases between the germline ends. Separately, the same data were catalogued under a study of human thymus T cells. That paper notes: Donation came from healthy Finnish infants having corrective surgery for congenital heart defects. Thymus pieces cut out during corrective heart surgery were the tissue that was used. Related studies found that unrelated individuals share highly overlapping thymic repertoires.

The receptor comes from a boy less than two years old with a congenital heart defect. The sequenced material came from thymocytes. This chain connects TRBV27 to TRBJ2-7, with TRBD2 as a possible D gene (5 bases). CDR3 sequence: CASSTPDGGEQYF. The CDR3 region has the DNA TGTGCCAGCAGTACCCCGGATGGAGGCGAGCAGTACTTC.